These T cell receptor beta chains were read from a single sample in a study of blood T cell repertoires in COVID-19. Assay used: immunoSEQ multiplex PCR; TCRdb lists only in-frame clones, some missing. The table records approximately 50,000 clones, around nine tenths of them present only once. Specimen: peripheral blood. These receptors were taken from an older man with acute or convalescent COVID-19. The CDR3 runs from the conserved cysteine through the conserved F or W. A D gene is named only where the DNA matches it firmly. Clone size is shown for a subset of rows, as once, few, many or a class of expanded clone.

>TRBJ1-5|-|TRBV30|TRBD1|14
CAWSIGTVDQPQHF
TGTGCCTGGTCCATCGGGACAGTAGATCAGCCCCAGCATTTT
>TRBJ2-3|-|TRBV19|-|14
CASSWSPDRDLQYF
TGTGCCAGTAGTTGGTCGCCCGACCGTGACTTGCAGTATTTT
>TRBJ2-3|-|TRBV27|-|15
CASSLPGTFADTQYF
TGTGCCAGCAGTCTCCCCGGGACATTCGCCGATACGCAGTATTTT
>TRBJ2-1|-|TRBV20-1|TRBD2|14
CSASLPGGRHEQFF
TGCAGTGCTAGTCTCCCGGGGGGGCGGCATGAGCAGTTCTTC
>TRBJ2-7|-|TRBV4-3|TRBD1|17
CASSQDKTGGIAYEQYF
TGCGCCAGCAGCCAAGATAAGACAGGGGGGATCGCCTACGAGCAGTACTTC
>TRBJ1-2|-|TRBV30|TRBD1|13
CAWSPGTGYGYTF
TGTGCCTGGAGCCCCGGGACAGGATATGGCTACACCTTC
>TRBJ1-6|once|TRBV25-1|-|12
CASSKGAKTLHF
TGTGCCAGCAGTAAAGGGGCCAAAACCCTCCACTTT
>TRBJ1-5|-|TRBV19|-|15
CASSIVGGGNQPQHF
TGTGCCAGTAGTATAGTCGGGGGAGGGAATCAGCCCCAGCATTTT
>TRBJ2-3|-|TRBV7-7|-|15
CASSPAGARGDTQYF
TGTGCCAGCAGCCCCGCAGGGGCCCGGGGAGATACGCAGTATTTT
>TRBJ1-5|-|TRBV2|TRBD1|18
CASRPGTGGDRSNQPQHF
TGTGCCAGCAGACCCGGGACAGGGGGCGATCGTAGCAATCAGCCCCAGCATTTT
>TRBJ1-6|-|TRBV10-2|-|14
CASSGTVYNSPLHF
TGCGCCAGCAGCGGGACTGTCTATAATTCACCCCTCCACTTT